Shown below are 29 T cell receptor beta chains from a single sample sequenced in a study of cytomegalovirus exposure and HLA in healthy donors. Researchers ran the PCR with 60 Vbeta and 13 Jbeta primers. Here immunoSEQ multiplex PCR was the method, and the copy in TCRdb shows in-frame clones only, minus some. The sample shows roughly 120,000 clones, and less than 3.5% sits with its ten largest clones. Material for sequencing was PBMCs. These receptor sequences come from a man aged 25-45 years in good health and CMV-seronegative.

V gene TRBV11-1 combines with J gene TRBJ1-1; 9 bases agree with TRBD1. Germline V lookup: CDR1 SGHAT, CDR2 FQDESV (reference sequence). Trimming took 1 base from V and 5 from J; bases not matched to a gene: 5. The CDR3 contains 15 residues. The CDR3 protein is CASSLGTGVWTEAFF. Here the CDR3 DNA reads TGTGCCAGCAGCTTAGGGACAGGGGTGTGGACTGAAGCTTTCTTT.

This chain links TRBV6-1 with TRBJ2-7, with 11 positions matching TRBD2. The trim removed 5 bases at V and 4 bases at J, leaving 4 bases unmatched. CDR1 is MNHNS and CDR2 is SASEGT in the germline V gene. CDR3 length equals 14 residues. The CDR3 here is CASSFSGRGYEQYF. CDR3 sequence (DNA): TGTGCCAGCAGTTTTAGCGGGAGGGGATACGAGCAGTACTTC.

The J gene is TRBJ2-3, the V gene TRBV30; D is possibly TRBD2 (5 bases). Trimming shortened V by 0 bases and J by 5 bases, and 12 bases separated the two germline ends. The germline V gene has CDR1 GTSNPN and CDR2 SVGIG (reference sequence). This CDR3 comprises 14 residues. The CDR3 here is CAWSVTGFEDTQYF. The CDR3 nucleotides read TGTGCCTGGAGTGTAACGGGGTTCGAAGATACGCAGTATTTT.

The chain carries TRBV11-2 and TRBJ1-1, with a weak D call TRBD1 (5 bases). V lost 5 bases, J lost 13 bases, and 8 bases lay in between. Germline CDR1 SGHAT, CDR2 FQNNGV. The CDR3 runs to 9 residues. DNA for the CDR3: TGTGCCAGCAGCCCGACAGTTTTCTTT. Encoded protein: CASSPTVFF.

V and J are TRBV19 and TRBJ2-7, with TRBD1 identical over 7 bases. The CDR3 is 15 residues long. Losses at the gene ends were 4 bases for V and 5 bases for J; bases not matched to a gene: 11. Per the germline V gene, CDR1 is LNHDA and CDR2 is SQIVND (reference sequence). The CDR3, as DNA: TGTGCCAGTAGTAGGGAACAGGGGCCCGTCGACGAGCAGTACTTC. Protein sequence: CASSREQGPVDEQYF.

The rearrangement uses TRBV28 and TRBJ1-1; perhaps TRBD1 as D (6 bases). There are 14 residues in the CDR3. Germline CDR1 is MDHEN and CDR2 is SYDVKM. V was pared by 5 bases and J by 5 bases, with 15 bases between. In DNA form, the CDR3 reads TGTGCCAGCAGTGAACAGGGAGTGGTGACTGAAGCTTTCTTT. Amino acid sequence: CASSEQGVVTEAFF. The variable domain in full, with the rest retrieved from reference TRBV28 and TRBJ1-1, is DVKVTQSSRYLVKRTGEKVFLECVQDMDHENMFWYRQDPGLGLRLIYFSYDVKMKEKGDIPEGYSVSREKKERFSLILESASTNQTSMYLCASSEQGVVTEAFFGQGTRLTVV.

This chain uses TRBV9 with TRBJ2-3, with D possibly matching TRBD1 (6 bases). Germline V CDR1 and CDR2: SGDLS, YYNGEE. This CDR3 contains 17 residues. V was cut by 0 bases and J by 1 base, with 15 bases left in between. Here the CDR3 reads CASSVGGPTGRTDTQYF. The DNA of the CDR3 is TGTGCCAGCAGCGTAGGGGGACCGACAGGCCGCACAGATACGCAGTATTTT. Supplemented by reference TRBV9 and TRBJ2-3, the full variable domain reads DSGVTQTPKHLITATGQRVTLRCSPRSGDLSVYWYQQSLDQGLQFLIQYYNGEERAKGNILERFSAQQFPDLHSELNLSSLELGDSALYFCASSVGGPTGRTDTQYFGPGTRLTVL.

The V call is TRBV28, the J call TRBJ2-1, with 11 bases that match TRBD2. Germline CDR1 is MDHEN and CDR2 is SYDVKM. The trim removed 2 bases at V and 2 bases at J, leaving 2 bases unmatched. The CDR3 contains 16 residues. In DNA form, the CDR3 reads TGTGCCAGCAGTTTACTAGCGGGAGGACCCTACAATGAGCAGTTCTTC. Translation gives CASSLLAGGPYNEQFF.

This chain joins TRBV19 and TRBJ2-4, with 7 bases lining up with TRBD2. Germline CDR1 is LNHDA and CDR2 is SQIVND (reference sequence). The CDR3 sequence is 17 residues long. The trim removed 3 bases at V and 5 bases at J, leaving 13 bases unmatched. CDR3 residues: CASSILWGRGEENIQYF. The CDR3 DNA sequence: TGTGCCAGTAGTATTTTATGGGGGAGGGGCGAGGAAAACATTCAGTACTTC.

V and J are TRBV7-7 and TRBJ2-5; 7 nucleotides agree with TRBD1. This CDR3 region has 17 residues. J gave up 1 base and V 5 bases, and 13 bases lay outside the gene matches. Per the germline V gene, CDR1 is SSHAT and CDR2 is FNYEAQ (reference sequence). The CDR3 DNA is TGTGCCAGCAGCCCTCGACAGGGTCGAAACTTCCAAGAGACCCAGTACTTC. It encodes CASSPRQGRNFQETQYF.

This chain joins TRBV7-2 and TRBJ2-7; TRBD1 matches at 10 bases. The trim removed 0 bases at V and 5 bases at J, leaving 7 bases unmatched. The CDR3 loop spans 16 amino acids. The germline gives CDR1 SGHTA, CDR2 FQGNSA. CDR3 loop: CASSLAPTGGLDEQYF. The CDR3 DNA sequence: TGTGCCAGCAGCTTAGCGCCGACAGGGGGCCTCGACGAGCAGTACTTC.

This rearrangement joins TRBV7-9 to TRBJ2-1; 9 nucleotides match TRBD1. The CDR3 extends over 16 amino acids. Germline V gives CDR1 SEHNR, CDR2 FQNEAQ (reference sequence). Trimming removed 4 bases from V and 2 bases from J; junction bases left unmatched: 6. CDR3 sequence (DNA): TGTGCCAGCAGCTCATACGGGACAGGGCCCTACAATGAGCAGTTCTTC. Translated, it gives CASSSYGTGPYNEQFF.

The chain has TRBV29-1 and TRBJ2-7, with 8 bases fitting TRBD1. The CDR3 contains 14 residues. V lost 3 bases and J lost 4; bases outside the gene matches: 8. Germline CDR1 is SQVTM and CDR2 is ANQGSEA. CDR3 bases: TGCAGCGTTGAGGCAGGACAGGGTACGTACGAGCAGTACTTC. As protein: CSVEAGQGTYEQYF.

The chain uses TRBV30 and TRBJ2-5; tentative D call: TRBD1 (6 bases). The J call could be wrong; TRBJ2-7 is a better fit for the DNA end. The germline gives CDR1 GTSNPN, CDR2 SVGIG (reference sequence). This CDR3 is built from 15 residues. CDR3 in DNA: TGTGCCTGGAGTGAGTCGGCAGGGGATTCGTACGAGCAGTACTTC. Its protein product is CAWSESAGDSYEQYF.

The rearrangement joins TRBV28 to TRBJ1-2; 8 bases agree with TRBD1. CDR3 length equals 14 residues. Germline CDR1 MDHEN, CDR2 SYDVKM. J gave up 3 bases and V 4 bases, and 4 bases lay outside the gene matches. For the CDR3, the DNA is TGTGCCAGCAGTTACCGGGACAGGCACTATGGCTACACCTTC. It yields the protein CASSYRDRHYGYTF.

The chain couples TRBV15 to TRBJ1-2, with D hard to call. V dropped 0 bases and J dropped 2 bases, with 7 bases sitting between them. In germline, CDR1 is LNHNV, CDR2 YYDKDF (reference sequence). The CDR3 consists of 14 residues. CDR3 bases: TGTGCCACCAGCAGAGATTACTCGAACTATGGCTACACCTTC. This gives the protein CATSRDYSNYGYTF.

This chain connects TRBV5-4 to TRBJ1-2; TRBD1 is a possible D gene (6 bases). Germline V lookup: CDR1 SGHNT, CDR2 YYREEE (reference sequence). The CDR3 is made up of 13 amino acids. V lost 4 bases, J lost 2 bases, and 9 bases lay in between. CDR3 loop: CASSPDSNYGYTF. The CDR3 nucleotides are TGTGCCAGCAGCCCGGACAGCAACTATGGCTACACCTTC.

The J gene is TRBJ1-3, the V gene TRBV7-2; no clear D. Trimming took 0 bases from V and 0 from J, leaving 9 bases between them. This CDR3 is 16 amino acids long. CDR1 and CDR2 (germline): SGHTA, FQGNSA. CDR3 sequence: CASSLALTTSGNTIYF. CDR3 DNA: TGTGCCAGCAGCTTAGCCCTAACTACCTCTGGAAACACCATATATTTT.

The rearrangement links TRBV7-8 to TRBJ2-3; D unresolved. The CDR3 length is 15 residues. Between the trimmed V and J ends, which lost 6 bases and 1 base, there was a span of 14 bases. Germline CDR1 SGHVS, CDR2 FQNEAQ. This chain's CDR3 is CASRSEPTRTDTQYF. The DNA for the CDR3 is TGTGCCAGCAGGTCCGAACCGACTCGCACAGATACGCAGTATTTT.

The chain carries TRBV6-6 and TRBJ2-5; D possibly corresponds to TRBD2 (5 bases). The end of the DNA fits TRBJ2-7 better, so the J call may be wrong. Germline CDR1 reads MNHNY; CDR2 reads SVGAGI (reference sequence). The CDR3 is 14 amino acids. The CDR3 loop is CASRPTGILDEQYF. CDR3 in DNA: TGTGCCAGCAGACCTACCGGGATCCTCGACGAGCAGTACTTC.

The chain links TRBV11-2 to TRBJ2-7, with D maybe TRBD1 (5 bases). Germline V gene lookup returns CDR1 SGHAT and CDR2 FQNNGV. Trimming took 5 bases from V and 7 from J, leaving 18 bases between them. The CDR3 spans 14 residues. Here the CDR3 reads CASSPSNYQGEQYF. DNA of the CDR3: TGTGCCAGCAGCCCCTCAAACTACCAGGGAGAGCAGTACTTC. The full variable domain, with the rest looked up from reference TRBV11-2 and TRBJ2-7, is EAGVAQSPRYKIIEKRQSVAFWCNPISGHATLYWYQQILGQGPKLLIQFQNNGVVDDSQLPKDRFSAERLKGVDSTLKIQPAKLEDSAVYLCASSPSNYQGEQYFGPGTRLTVT.

This CDR3 reads CASSQQETQYF. The DNA for the CDR3 is TGTGCCAGCAGCCAACAAGAGACCCAGTACTTC. The chain joins TRBV7-9 to TRBJ2-5; D gene unclear. CDR1 is SEHNR, CDR2 FQNEAQ, per germline (reference sequence). With 5 bases removed from V and 2 bases from J, the gap between germline ends came to 3 bases. The CDR3 totals 11 residues.

The gene calls are TRBV29-1 and TRBJ2-1, with 7 bases lining up with TRBD1. The CDR3 has 15 residues. Germline CDR1 reads SQVTM; CDR2 reads ANQGSEA. The J segment lost 2 bases and the V segment lost 2 bases, leaving 6 bases of the junction unmatched. The CDR3 nucleotides read TGCAGCGTTGAACCTGCAGGACAGGCCTACAATGAGCAGTTCTTC. Translation: CSVEPAGQAYNEQFF.

The rearrangement uses TRBV30 and TRBJ1-5; TRBD1 aligns across 7 bases. V trimming: 2 bases; J trimming: 8 bases; junction bases outside the gene matches: 6. The germline CDR1 and CDR2 sequences are GTSNPN and SVGIG (reference sequence). The CDR3 contains 13 residues. The CDR3 spells CAWSRQGREPQHF. The CDR3 DNA reads as TGTGCCTGGAGTCGACAGGGTCGGGAGCCCCAGCATTTT.

This rearrangement joins TRBV6-4 to TRBJ2-3, with 7 bases lining up with TRBD2. CDR3 length: 13 residues. The ends lost 8 bases at V and 4 bases at J; junction bases unmatched: 6. Germline loops: CDR1 MRHNA, CDR2 SNTAGT. In nucleotides, the CDR3 is TGTGCCAGCGGCCAGGCGGGAGCAGATACGCAGTATTTT. It codes for CASGQAGADTQYF.

The rearrangement uses TRBV28 and TRBJ1-3, with TRBD1 identical over 7 bases. Germline CDR1 MDHEN, CDR2 SYDVKM. The V gene end was trimmed by 6 bases and the J gene end by 7 bases; junction bases not matched to a gene: 9. The CDR3 spans 14 residues. The CDR3 DNA reads TGTGCCAGCAGGCCGAGGGGGCCGCGGAACACCATATATTTT. Translation gives CASRPRGPRNTIYF.

The chain has TRBV27 and TRBJ2-1; possible D gene TRBD1, 6 bases. CDR3 length: 12 residues. The V gene's germline CDR1 is MNHEY and CDR2 SMNVEV (reference sequence). In DNA, the CDR3 is TGTGCGGTCAGGGGATATGGCAATGAGCAGTTCTTC. Amino acids: CAVRGYGNEQFF.

The chain is built from TRBV28 and TRBJ1-1, with 9 nucleotides matching TRBD1. This CDR3 has 16 amino acids. Germline V gives CDR1 MDHEN, CDR2 SYDVKM. With 2 bases clipped from V and 3 bases from J, the junction kept 7 bases outside the gene matches. This chain's CDR3 is CASSLRTGDVHTEAFF. CDR3 nucleotide sequence: TGTGCCAGCAGTTTAAGGACAGGGGATGTGCACACTGAAGCTTTCTTT.

The J gene is TRBJ2-1, the V gene TRBV29-1; TRBD2 agrees at 10 bases. Germline V lookup: CDR1 SQVTM, CDR2 ANQGSEA. V lost 2 bases to trimming and J lost 0 bases; unmatched junction nucleotides: 10. This CDR3 region has 18 residues. The CDR3 spells CSVEPSGGPESSYNEQFF. The CDR3 DNA sequence: TGCAGCGTTGAACCTAGCGGGGGACCTGAGAGCTCCTACAATGAGCAGTTCTTC.